The clone carrying this T cell receptor (beta chain) was seen repeatedly, ten times or more. Its cognate antigen is unknown. According to the study, genomic DNA was the template for TCR beta VDJ and CDR3 profiling. TCRdb fed the reads into MiXCR, producing one record per CDR3 protein. The data show fewer than 200,000 distinct CDR3 sequences, approximately 40% seen once. This record belongs to a study of CD8+CD57+ T cells in acquired aplastic anemia. The wider study: Sorted CD4+ and CD8+ cells yielded roughly 3.5 ug of DNA on average.

The CDR3 totals 16 residues. J lost 4 bases, V lost 6 bases, and 13 bases had no gene match. Germline loops: CDR1 SGHTA, CDR2 FQGTGA. Study-wide results and limits: Any difference that existed in CD8+ Simpson's diversity between patients and controls was not significant.

Sequencing used sorted CD4+, CD8+, or CD8+CD57+ T cells (not recorded which) from PBMCs. The chain links TRBV7-3 to TRBJ2-7; 9 nucleotides align to TRBD1. The sequence derives from a human donor in good health. CDR3 in amino acids: CASSQSPGTGTYEQYF. The CDR3 region has the DNA TGTGCCAGCAGTCAGAGCCCCGGGACAGGGACTTACGAGCAGTACTTC.